The 18 T cell receptor beta chains below come from one sample, sequenced in a study of blood T cell repertoires in COVID-19. Assay: immunoSEQ multiplex PCR; the TCRdb copy retains only in-frame clones and omits some. The sample consists of some 290,000 clones, nearly 90% of them appearing once. The sequencing sample was made of peripheral blood. The receptors stem from a woman aged 25-40 years with COVID-19, enrolled during active disease.

V usage is TRBV19 and J usage is TRBJ2-1; D gene ambiguous. V was cut by 6 bases and J by 2 bases, with 17 bases left in between. Germline CDR1 and CDR2: LNHDA and SQIVND (reference sequence). There are 16 residues in the CDR3. The chain's CDR3 is CASSVASTLAYNEQFF. The CDR3 coding sequence is TGTGCCAGTAGCGTAGCCTCTACTCTTGCCTACAATGAGCAGTTCTTC.

This clone was seen only once. This rearrangement joins TRBV5-4 to TRBJ2-1, with D perhaps matching TRBD2 (6 bases). The CDR3 contains 14 residues. The germline CDR1 and CDR2 sequences are SGHNT and YYREEE (reference sequence). The V end lost 4 bases, the J end lost 12 bases, and 20 bases lay between the germline ends. The CDR3 reads CASSRLEIRGGQFF. CDR3 sequence (DNA): TGTGCCAGCAGCCGCCTCGAGATACGGGGAGGGCAGTTCTTC.

This chain connects TRBV18 to TRBJ2-7, with 7 bases matching TRBD1. The J segment lost 3 bases and the V segment lost 3 bases, leaving 8 bases of the junction unmatched. The CDR3 has 15 residues. The germline gives CDR1 KGHSH, CDR2 LQKENI. The CDR3 DNA reads as TGTGCCAGCTCACCGAGCCGGACAGGTTTCTACGAGCAGTACTTC. It encodes CASSPSRTGFYEQYF.

This chain connects TRBV5-6 to TRBJ1-2; 9 bases match TRBD1. J lost 6 bases, V lost 2 bases, and 5 bases had no gene match. The germline gives CDR1 SGHDT, CDR2 YYEEEE. There are 14 residues in the CDR3. The DNA of the CDR3 is TGTGCCAGCAGCTTTCTACAGGGGGCTAATGGCTACACCTTC. As protein: CASSFLQGANGYTF.

CDR3 nucleotide sequence: TGTGCCAGCAGCACGGCCGGGGAGCTCTACACCTTC. It is translated as CASSTAGELYTF. The gene calls are TRBV5-5 and TRBJ1-2; D is uncertain. CDR1 and CDR2 from the germline V gene are SGHKS and YYEKEE (reference sequence). The germline V and J ends were trimmed by 4 bases and 10 bases, with 14 bases remaining between them. CDR3 length: 12 amino acids. Combining the CDR3 with reference TRBV5-5 and TRBJ1-2 gives the whole variable domain DAGVTQSPTHLIKTRGQQVTLRCSPISGHKSVSWYQQVLGQGPQFIFQYYEKEERGRGNFPDRFSARQFPNYSSELNVNALLLGDSALYLCASSTAGELYTFGSGTRLTVV.

The rearrangement uses TRBV18 and TRBJ1-1; possible D gene TRBD1, 6 bases. CDR1 is KGHSH and CDR2 is LQKENI in the germline V gene. The length of the CDR3 is 15 residues. The V end lost 3 bases, the J end lost 3 bases, and 14 bases lay between the germline ends. The CDR3, as DNA: TGTGCCAGCTCACCTCTACAGGGTGGGGACACTGAAGCTTTCTTT. Amino acid sequence: CASSPLQGGDTEAFF.

Remarks on this clone: Other DNA variants within this sample encode the same CDR3. V is TRBV19 and J is TRBJ1-5; D perhaps matches TRBD1 (5 bases). Germline CDR1 is LNHDA and CDR2 is SQIVND (reference sequence). Trimming pared 3 bases from V and 7 bases from J, leaving 7 bases between. The CDR3 extends over 12 amino acids. This CDR3 reads CASSIGGQPQHF. CDR3 nucleotides: TGTGCCAGTAGTATCGGGGGACAGCCCCAGCATTTT.

The chain has TRBV12-3 or TRBV12-4 and TRBJ1-2, with D tentatively TRBD1 (5 bases). The CDR3 has 13 amino acids. Trimming shortened V by 1 base and J by 4 bases, and 7 bases separated the two germline ends. CDR3 DNA: TGTGCCAGCAGTTTAGTCAGGGTCTATGGCTACACCTTC. Translation gives CASSLVRVYGYTF.

This chain links TRBV14 with TRBJ1-2; D not resolved. Germline CDR1 reads SGHDN; CDR2 reads FVKESK. This CDR3 comprises 16 residues. Deletions cut 4 bases from V and 0 bases from J, with 15 bases between. The CDR3 is CASSRTLGVPNYGYTF. For the CDR3, the DNA is TGTGCCAGCAGCCGAACCCTAGGAGTTCCTAACTATGGCTACACCTTC.

The chain joins TRBV10-2 to TRBJ2-5; TRBD1 matches 11 bases. V trimming: 4 bases; J trimming: 5 bases; junction bases outside the gene matches: 9. Germline CDR1 is WSHSY and CDR2 is SAAADI. The length of the CDR3 is 16 residues. The DNA of the CDR3 is TGCGCCAGCAGTGGGGGTAACCGGGACAGGGGGGAGACCCAGTACTTC. It codes for CASSGGNRDRGETQYF.

The gene calls are TRBV27 and TRBJ2-1; TRBD1 matches 7 bases. The CDR3 extends over 17 amino acids. The germline V gene encodes CDR1 MNHEY and CDR2 SMNVEV (reference sequence). Trimming at V came to 2 bases and at J to 0 bases, leaving 7 bases not matched to a gene. CDR3 coding DNA: TGTGCCAGCAGTTTAAGTGGTTGGGACAGCTCCTACAATGAGCAGTTCTTC. This sequence encodes CASSLSGWDSSYNEQFF.

This clone appeared a few times. V usage is TRBV7-9 and J usage is TRBJ2-7, with 10 bases aligning to TRBD1. Germline-derived CDR1 and CDR2 are SEHNR and FQNEAQ (reference sequence). The CDR3 consists of 12 residues. The V segment lost 5 bases and the J segment 9 bases; nucleotides outside the gene matches: 4. CDR3 amino acids: CASSATGGGQYF. The CDR3 region has the DNA TGTGCCAGCAGCGCGACAGGGGGCGGGCAGTACTTC.

This CDR3 is CASSQRGINSPLHF. In DNA, the CDR3 is TGCGCCAGCAGCCAACGGGGGATTAATTCACCCCTCCACTTT. The chain has TRBV4-1 and TRBJ1-6, with D possibly being TRBD1 (5 bases). V lost 2 bases and J lost 6, with 8 bases in between. CDR1 MGHRA and CDR2 YSYEKL come from the germline V gene. The CDR3 has 14 amino acids.

For the CDR3, the DNA is TGTGCCAGCAGCCCCCCGCTAGCGGGGACGGTCTTGGAGACCCAGTACTTC. Translating gives CASSPPLAGTVLETQYF. The chain recombines TRBV11-2 with TRBJ2-5; 9 nucleotides match TRBD2. This CDR3 is 17 amino acids long. V dropped 5 bases and J dropped 5; count of bases not matched to a gene: 15. Looked up from germline, CDR1 is SGHAT and CDR2 is FQNNGV. Complete variable domain (other parts from reference TRBV11-2 and TRBJ2-5): EAGVAQSPRYKIIEKRQSVAFWCNPISGHATLYWYQQILGQGPKLLIQFQNNGVVDDSQLPKDRFSAERLKGVDSTLKIQPAKLEDSAVYLCASSPPLAGTVLETQYFGPGTRLLVL.

The gene calls are TRBV7-6 and TRBJ1-1; TRBD1 might be the D (5 bases). This CDR3 has 15 amino acids. Germline values: CDR1 SGHVS, CDR2 FNYEAQ. V was shortened by 5 bases and J by 2 bases, with 15 bases between the two germline ends. CDR3 sequence reads: CASSPTIQVNTEAFF. In DNA form, the CDR3 reads TGTGCCAGCAGCCCCACGATACAGGTAAACACTGAAGCTTTCTTT.

This rearrangement joins TRBV5-1 to TRBJ1-5, with 7 nucleotides matching TRBD1. V shed 4 bases and J 7 bases; nucleotides not matched to a gene: 5. The CDR3 covers 13 residues. Germline lookup yields CDR1 SGHRS and CDR2 YFSETQ. For the CDR3, the DNA is TGCGCCAGCAGCCAACAGGGGACGCAGCCCCAGCATTTT. Protein sequence: CASSQQGTQPQHF.

The V gene is TRBV15, the J gene TRBJ1-1; possibly TRBD1 for D (5 bases). This CDR3 region has 16 residues. CDR1 and CDR2 from the germline V gene are LNHNV and YYDKDF (reference sequence). The ends were cut back, 0 bases at V and 6 bases at J, with 17 bases in the middle. The CDR3 region is CATSRDPVRGYAEAFF. CDR3 in DNA: TGTGCCACCAGCAGAGACCCCGTTCGGGGGTACGCTGAAGCTTTCTTT.

This chain joins TRBV6-5 and TRBJ1-4; a weak D match, TRBD1 (6 bases). Between the trimmed V and J ends, which lost 2 bases and 0 bases, there was a span of 10 bases. The CDR3 has 16 residues. Germline V gives CDR1 MNHEY, CDR2 SVGAGI. For the CDR3, the DNA is TGTGCCAGCAGTTACAGAACAGGGCCAACTAATGAAAAACTGTTTTTT. Translating gives CASSYRTGPTNEKLFF.